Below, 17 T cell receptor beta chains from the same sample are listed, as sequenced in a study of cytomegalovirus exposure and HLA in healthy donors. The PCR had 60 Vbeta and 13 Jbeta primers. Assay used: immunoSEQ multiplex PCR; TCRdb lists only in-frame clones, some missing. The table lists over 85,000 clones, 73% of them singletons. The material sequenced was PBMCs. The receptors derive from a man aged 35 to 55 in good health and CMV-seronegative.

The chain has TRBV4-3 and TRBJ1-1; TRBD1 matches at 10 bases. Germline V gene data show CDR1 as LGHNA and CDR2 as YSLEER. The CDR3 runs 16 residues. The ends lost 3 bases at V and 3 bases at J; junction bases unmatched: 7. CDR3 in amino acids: CASSQGDRGGDTEAFF. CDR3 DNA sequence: TGCGCCAGCAGCCAGGGGGACAGGGGAGGGGACACTGAAGCTTTCTTT.

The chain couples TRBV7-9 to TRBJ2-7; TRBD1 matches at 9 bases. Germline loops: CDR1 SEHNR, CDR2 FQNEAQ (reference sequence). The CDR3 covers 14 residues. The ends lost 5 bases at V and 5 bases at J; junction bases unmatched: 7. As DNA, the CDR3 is TGTGCCAGCAGCCGGGGGACAGGGAAGGACGAGCAGTACTTC. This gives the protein CASSRGTGKDEQYF.

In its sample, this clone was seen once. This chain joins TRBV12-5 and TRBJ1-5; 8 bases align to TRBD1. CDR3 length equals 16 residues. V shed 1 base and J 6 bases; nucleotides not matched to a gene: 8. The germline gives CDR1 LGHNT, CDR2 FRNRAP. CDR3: CASGLGNTGGFQPQHF. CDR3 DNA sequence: TGTGCTAGTGGTTTGGGAAATACAGGGGGATTTCAGCCCCAGCATTTT.

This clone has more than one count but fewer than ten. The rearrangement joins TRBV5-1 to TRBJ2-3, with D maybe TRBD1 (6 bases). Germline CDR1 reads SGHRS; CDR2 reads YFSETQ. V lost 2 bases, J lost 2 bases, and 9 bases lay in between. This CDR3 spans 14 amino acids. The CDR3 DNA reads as TGCGCCAGCAGCTTCGGGACACCCACAGATACGCAGTATTTT. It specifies CASSFGTPTDTQYF.

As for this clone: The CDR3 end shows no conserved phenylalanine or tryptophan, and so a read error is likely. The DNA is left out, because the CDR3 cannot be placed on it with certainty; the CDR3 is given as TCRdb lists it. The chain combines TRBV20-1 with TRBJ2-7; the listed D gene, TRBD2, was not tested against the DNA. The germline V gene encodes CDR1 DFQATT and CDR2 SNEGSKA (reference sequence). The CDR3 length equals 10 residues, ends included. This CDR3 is CSARSSREVL.

The CDR3 here is CATSERAGWADTQYF. CDR3 nucleotide sequence: TGTGCCACCAGCGAAAGAGCGGGGTGGGCAGATACGCAGTATTTT. The chain has TRBV15 and TRBJ2-3, with 7 bases matching TRBD2. The CDR3 runs 15 residues. Germline V lookup: CDR1 LNHNV, CDR2 YYDKDF (reference sequence). After removal of 5 bases from V and 4 bases from J, the junction contained 9 bases not matched to a gene.

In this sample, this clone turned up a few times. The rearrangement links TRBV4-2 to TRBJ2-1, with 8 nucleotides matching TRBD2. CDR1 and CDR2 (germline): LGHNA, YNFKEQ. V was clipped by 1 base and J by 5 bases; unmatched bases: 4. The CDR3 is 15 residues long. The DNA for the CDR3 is TGTGCCAGCAGCCAAGCGGGGGGGCTCAACAATGAGCAGTTCTTC. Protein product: CASSQAGGLNNEQFF.

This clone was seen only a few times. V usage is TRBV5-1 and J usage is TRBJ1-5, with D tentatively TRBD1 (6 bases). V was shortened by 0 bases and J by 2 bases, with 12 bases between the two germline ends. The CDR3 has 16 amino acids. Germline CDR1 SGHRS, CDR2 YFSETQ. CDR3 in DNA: TGCGCCAGCAGCTTGGTCCGCAGGGGTGGCAATCAGCCCCAGCATTTT. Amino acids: CASSLVRRGGNQPQHF.

The CDR3 DNA reads as TGCACCCTACATCGGGGGGCAGGGACAGGGGATAAGAGTTTCGTCGCCGGGGAGCTGTTTTTT. It specifies CTLHRGAGTGDKSFVAGELFF. The chain couples TRBV1 to TRBJ2-2; the table's D call, TRBD1, was not checked against the DNA. TRBV1 is a pseudogene segment. The CDR3 has 21 amino acids.

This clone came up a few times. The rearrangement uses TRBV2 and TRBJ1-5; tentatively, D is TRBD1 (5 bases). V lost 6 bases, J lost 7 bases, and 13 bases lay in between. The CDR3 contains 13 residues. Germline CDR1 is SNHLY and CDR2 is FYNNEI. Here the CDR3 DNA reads TGTGCCAGCAGGGGTGGAGGGGCGCAGCCCCAGCATTTT. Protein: CASRGGGAQPQHF.

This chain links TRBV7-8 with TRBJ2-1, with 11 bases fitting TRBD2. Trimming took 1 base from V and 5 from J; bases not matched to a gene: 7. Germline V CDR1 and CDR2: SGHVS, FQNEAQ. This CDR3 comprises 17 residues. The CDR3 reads CASSLEALAGGNNEQFF. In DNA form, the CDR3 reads TGTGCCAGCAGCTTAGAAGCCCTAGCGGGGGGCAACAATGAGCAGTTCTTC.

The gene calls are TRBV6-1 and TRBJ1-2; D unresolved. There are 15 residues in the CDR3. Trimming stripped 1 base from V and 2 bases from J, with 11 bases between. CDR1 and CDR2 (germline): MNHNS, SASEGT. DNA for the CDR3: TGTGCCAGCAGTGAAGATCCAGGATTAAACTATGGCTACACCTTC. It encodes CASSEDPGLNYGYTF.

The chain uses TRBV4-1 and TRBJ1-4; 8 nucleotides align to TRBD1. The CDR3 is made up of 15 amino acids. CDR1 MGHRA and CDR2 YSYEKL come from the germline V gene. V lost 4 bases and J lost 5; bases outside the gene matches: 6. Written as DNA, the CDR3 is TGCGCCAGCAGCCGCCACAGGGGGGAGAATGAAAAACTGTTTTTT. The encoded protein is CASSRHRGENEKLFF.

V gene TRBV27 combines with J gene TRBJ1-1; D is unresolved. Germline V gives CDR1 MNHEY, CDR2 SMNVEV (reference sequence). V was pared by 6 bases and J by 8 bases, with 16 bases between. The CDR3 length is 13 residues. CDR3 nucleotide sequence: TGTGCCAGCAGCACTTTTGTAGGGAGGGAAGCTTTCTTT. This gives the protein CASSTFVGREAFF.

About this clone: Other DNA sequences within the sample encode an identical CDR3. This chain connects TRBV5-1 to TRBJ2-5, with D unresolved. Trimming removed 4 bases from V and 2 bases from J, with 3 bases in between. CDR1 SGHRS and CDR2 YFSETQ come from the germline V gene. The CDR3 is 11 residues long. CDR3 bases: TGCGCCAGCAGCCTACAAGAGACCCAGTACTTC. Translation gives CASSLQETQYF.

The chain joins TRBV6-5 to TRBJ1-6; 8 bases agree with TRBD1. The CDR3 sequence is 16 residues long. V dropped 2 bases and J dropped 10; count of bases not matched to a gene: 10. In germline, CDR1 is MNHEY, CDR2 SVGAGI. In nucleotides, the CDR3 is TGTGCCAGCAGTTACCGTCCCGGGACAGGCTACTCACCCCTCCACTTT. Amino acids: CASSYRPGTGYSPLHF.

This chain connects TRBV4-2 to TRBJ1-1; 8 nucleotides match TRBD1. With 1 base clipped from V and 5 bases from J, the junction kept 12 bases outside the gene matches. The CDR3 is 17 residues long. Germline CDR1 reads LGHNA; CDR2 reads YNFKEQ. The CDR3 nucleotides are TGTGCCAGCAGCCAAGTAGGGGGCAGGGGGCGTTTTACTGAAGCTTTCTTT. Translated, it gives CASSQVGGRGRFTEAFF.